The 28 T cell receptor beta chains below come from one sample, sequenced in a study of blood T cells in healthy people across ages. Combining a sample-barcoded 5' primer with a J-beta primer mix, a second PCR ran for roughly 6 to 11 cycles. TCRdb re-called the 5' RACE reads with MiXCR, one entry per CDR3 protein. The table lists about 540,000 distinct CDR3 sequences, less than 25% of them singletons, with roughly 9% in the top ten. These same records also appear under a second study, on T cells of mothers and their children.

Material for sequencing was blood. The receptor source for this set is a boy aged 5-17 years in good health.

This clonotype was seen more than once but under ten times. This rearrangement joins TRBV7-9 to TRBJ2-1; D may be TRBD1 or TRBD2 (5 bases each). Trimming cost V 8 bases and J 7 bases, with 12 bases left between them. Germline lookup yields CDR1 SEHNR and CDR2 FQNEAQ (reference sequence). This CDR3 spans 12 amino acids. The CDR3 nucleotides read TGTGCCAGCGGGGACGGTCAAAATGAGCAGTTCTTC. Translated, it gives CASGDGQNEQFF.

The CDR3 reads CASSLSGRKTQYF. The CDR3 DNA reads TGTGCCAGCAGTTTGTCAGGGAGGAAGACCCAGTACTTC. J is TRBJ2-5 and V is TRBV28; D is possibly TRBD2 (6 bases). The length of the CDR3 is 13 residues. The germline V and J ends were trimmed by 3 bases and 6 bases, with 11 bases remaining between them. Germline V CDR1 and CDR2: MDHEN, SYDVKM. Using reference TRBV28 and TRBJ2-5 for the parts outside the CDR3, the full variable domain is DVKVTQSSRYLVKRTGEKVFLECVQDMDHENMFWYRQDPGLGLRLIYFSYDVKMKEKGDIPEGYSVSREKKERFSLILESASTNQTSMYLCASSLSGRKTQYFGPGTRLLVL.

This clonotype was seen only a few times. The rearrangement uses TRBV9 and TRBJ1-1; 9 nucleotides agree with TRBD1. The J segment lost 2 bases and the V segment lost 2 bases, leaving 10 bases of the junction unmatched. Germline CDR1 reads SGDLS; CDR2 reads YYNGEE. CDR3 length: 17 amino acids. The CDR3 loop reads CASSVGGQGAANTEAFF. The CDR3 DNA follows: TGTGCCAGCAGCGTGGGGGGACAGGGAGCTGCCAACACTGAAGCTTTCTTT.

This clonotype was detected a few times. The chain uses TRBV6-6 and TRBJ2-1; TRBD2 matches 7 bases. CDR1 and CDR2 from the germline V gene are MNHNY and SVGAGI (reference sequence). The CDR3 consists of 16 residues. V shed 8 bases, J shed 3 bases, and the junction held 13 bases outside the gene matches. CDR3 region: CASSRSPLADYNEQFF. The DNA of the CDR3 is TGTGCCAGCTCCCGGTCGCCCCTAGCGGACTACAATGAGCAGTTCTTC.

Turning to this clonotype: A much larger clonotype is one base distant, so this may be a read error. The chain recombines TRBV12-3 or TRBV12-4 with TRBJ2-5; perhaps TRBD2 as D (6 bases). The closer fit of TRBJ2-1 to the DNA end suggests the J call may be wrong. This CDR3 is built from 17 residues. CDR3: CASSSSSDLYLYNEQFF. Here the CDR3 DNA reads TGTGCCAGCAGTTCCTCTAGCGACCTTTACTTATACAATGAGCAGTTCTTC.

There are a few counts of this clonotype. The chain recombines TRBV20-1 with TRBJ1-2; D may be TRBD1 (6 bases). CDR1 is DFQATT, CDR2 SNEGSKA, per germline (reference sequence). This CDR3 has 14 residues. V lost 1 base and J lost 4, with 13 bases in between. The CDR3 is CSARVRTAPYGYTF. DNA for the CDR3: TGCAGTGCTAGAGTCCGGACAGCACCCTATGGCTACACCTTC.

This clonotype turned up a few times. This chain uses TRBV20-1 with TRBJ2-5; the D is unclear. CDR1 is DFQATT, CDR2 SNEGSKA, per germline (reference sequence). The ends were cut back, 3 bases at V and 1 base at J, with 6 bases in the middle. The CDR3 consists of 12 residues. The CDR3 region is CSASLFQETQYF. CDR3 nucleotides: TGCAGTGCTAGTCTCTTCCAAGAGACCCAGTACTTC.

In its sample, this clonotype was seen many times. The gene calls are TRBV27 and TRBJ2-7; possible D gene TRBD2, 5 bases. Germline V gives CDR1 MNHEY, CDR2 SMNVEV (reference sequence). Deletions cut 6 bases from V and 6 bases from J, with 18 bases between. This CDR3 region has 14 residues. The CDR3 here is CASSRGREMSEQYF. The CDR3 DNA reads TGTGCCAGCAGCCGAGGTAGGGAGATGAGCGAGCAGTACTTC.

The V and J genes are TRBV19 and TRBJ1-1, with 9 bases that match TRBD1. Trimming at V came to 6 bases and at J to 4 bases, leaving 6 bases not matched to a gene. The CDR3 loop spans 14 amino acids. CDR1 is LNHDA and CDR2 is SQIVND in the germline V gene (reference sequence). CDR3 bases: TGTGCCAGTAGATGGGGACAGGGTAGCACTGAAGCTTTCTTT. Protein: CASRWGQGSTEAFF.

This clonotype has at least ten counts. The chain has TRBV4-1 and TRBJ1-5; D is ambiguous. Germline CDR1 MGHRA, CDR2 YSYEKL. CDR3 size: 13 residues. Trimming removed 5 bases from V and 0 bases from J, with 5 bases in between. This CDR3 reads CASSYRSNQPQHF. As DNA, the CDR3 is TGCGCCAGCAGCTACCGTAGCAATCAGCCCCAGCATTTT.

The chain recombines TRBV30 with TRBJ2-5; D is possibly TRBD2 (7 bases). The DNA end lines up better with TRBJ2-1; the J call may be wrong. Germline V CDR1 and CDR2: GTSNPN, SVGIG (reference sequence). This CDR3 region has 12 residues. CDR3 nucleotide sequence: TGTGCCTGGAGTTATAGGGGGGGTGAGCAGTTCTTC. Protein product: CAWSYRGGEQFF.

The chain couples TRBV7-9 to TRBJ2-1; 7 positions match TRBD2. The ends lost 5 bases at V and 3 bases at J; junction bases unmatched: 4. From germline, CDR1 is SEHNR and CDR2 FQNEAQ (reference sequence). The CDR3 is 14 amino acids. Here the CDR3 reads CASSHGGNYNEQFF. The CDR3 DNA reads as TGTGCCAGCAGCCACGGGGGGAACTACAATGAGCAGTTCTTC.

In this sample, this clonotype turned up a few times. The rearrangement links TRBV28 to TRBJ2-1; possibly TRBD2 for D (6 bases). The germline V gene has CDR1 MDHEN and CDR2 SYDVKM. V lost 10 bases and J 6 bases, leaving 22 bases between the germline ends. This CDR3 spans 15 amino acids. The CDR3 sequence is CAIRRAAGSINEQFF. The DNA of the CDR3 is TGTGCCATCCGGAGGGCGGCCGGGAGTATCAATGAGCAGTTCTTC.

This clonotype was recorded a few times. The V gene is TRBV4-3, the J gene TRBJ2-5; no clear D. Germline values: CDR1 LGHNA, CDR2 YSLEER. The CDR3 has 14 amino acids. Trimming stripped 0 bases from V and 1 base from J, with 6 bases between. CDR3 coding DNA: TGCGCCAGCAGCCAAGATTCCGCCCAAGAGACCCAGTACTTC. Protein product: CASSQDSAQETQYF.

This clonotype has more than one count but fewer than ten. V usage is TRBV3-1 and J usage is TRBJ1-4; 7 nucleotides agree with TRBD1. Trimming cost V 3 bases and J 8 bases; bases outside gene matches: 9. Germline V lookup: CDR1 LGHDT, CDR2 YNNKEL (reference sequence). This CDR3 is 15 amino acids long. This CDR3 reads CASSQTRQGREKLFF. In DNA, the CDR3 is TGTGCCAGCAGCCAGACTCGACAGGGACGGGAAAAACTGTTTTTT.

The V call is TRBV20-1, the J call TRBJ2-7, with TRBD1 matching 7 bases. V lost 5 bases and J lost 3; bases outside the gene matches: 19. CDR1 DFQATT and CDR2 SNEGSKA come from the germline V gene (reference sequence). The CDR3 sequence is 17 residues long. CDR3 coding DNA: TGCAGTGCTGGAGGTGACAGGGAAAGGGCCGACGGCTACGAGCAGTACTTC. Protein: CSAGGDRERADGYEQYF.

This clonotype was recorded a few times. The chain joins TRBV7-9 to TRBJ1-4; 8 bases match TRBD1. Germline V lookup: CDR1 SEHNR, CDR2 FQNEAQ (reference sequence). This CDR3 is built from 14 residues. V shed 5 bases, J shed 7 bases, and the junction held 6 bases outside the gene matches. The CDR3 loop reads CASSPGGLVEKLFF. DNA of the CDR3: TGTGCCAGCAGCCCAGGGGGCCTGGTTGAAAAACTGTTTTTT.

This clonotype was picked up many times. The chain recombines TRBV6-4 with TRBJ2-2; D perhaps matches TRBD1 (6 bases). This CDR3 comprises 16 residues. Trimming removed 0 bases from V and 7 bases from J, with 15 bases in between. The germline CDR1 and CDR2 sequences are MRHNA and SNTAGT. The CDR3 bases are TGTGCCAGCAGTGACTCAAGCACAGGGTTTAGCGGGGAGCTGTTTTTT. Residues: CASSDSSTGFSGELFF.

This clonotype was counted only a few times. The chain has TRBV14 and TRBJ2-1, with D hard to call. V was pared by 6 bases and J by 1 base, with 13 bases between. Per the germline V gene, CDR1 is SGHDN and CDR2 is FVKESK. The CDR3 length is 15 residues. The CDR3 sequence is CASSSSWGSYNEQFF. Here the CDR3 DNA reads TGTGCCAGCAGTTCCAGCTGGGGTTCCTACAATGAGCAGTTCTTC. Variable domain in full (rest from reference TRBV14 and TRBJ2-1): EAGVTQFPSHSVIEKGQTVTLRCDPISGHDNLYWYRRVMGKEIKFLLHFVKESKQDESGMPNNRFLAERTGGTYSTLKVQPAELEDSGVYFCASSSSWGSYNEQFFGPGTRLTVL.

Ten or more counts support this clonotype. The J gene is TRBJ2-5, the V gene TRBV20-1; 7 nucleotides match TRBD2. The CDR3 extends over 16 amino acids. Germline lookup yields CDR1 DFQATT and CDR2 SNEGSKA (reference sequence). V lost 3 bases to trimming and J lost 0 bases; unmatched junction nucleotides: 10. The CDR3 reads CSASALAAPYQETQYF. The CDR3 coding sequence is TGCAGTGCTAGCGCCCTAGCGGCCCCGTACCAAGAGACCCAGTACTTC.

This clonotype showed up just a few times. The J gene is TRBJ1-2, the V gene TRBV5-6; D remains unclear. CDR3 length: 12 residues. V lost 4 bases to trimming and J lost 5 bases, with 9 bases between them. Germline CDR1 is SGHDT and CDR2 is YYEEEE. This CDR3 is CASSTKKYGYTF. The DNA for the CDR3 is TGTGCCAGCAGCACAAAGAAGTATGGCTACACCTTC.

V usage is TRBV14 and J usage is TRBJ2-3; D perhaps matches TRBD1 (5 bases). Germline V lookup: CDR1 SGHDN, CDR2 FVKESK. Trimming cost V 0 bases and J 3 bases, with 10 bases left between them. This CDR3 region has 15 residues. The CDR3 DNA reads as TGTGCCAGCAGCCAAGACGACAGAATGACAGATACGCAGTATTTT. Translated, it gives CASSQDDRMTDTQYF.

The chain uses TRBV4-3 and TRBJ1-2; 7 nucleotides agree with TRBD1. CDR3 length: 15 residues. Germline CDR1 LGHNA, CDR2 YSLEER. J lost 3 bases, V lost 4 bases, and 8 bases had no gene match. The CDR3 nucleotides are TGCGCCAGCAGCCCCGGGACAGAAAACGACTATGGCTACACCTTC. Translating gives CASSPGTENDYGYTF.

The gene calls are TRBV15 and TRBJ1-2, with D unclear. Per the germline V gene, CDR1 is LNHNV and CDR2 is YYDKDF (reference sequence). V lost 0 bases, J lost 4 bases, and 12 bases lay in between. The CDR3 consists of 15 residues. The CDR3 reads CATSRDQLGSYGYTF. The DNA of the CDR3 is TGTGCCACCAGCAGAGATCAACTCGGGTCCTATGGCTACACCTTC.

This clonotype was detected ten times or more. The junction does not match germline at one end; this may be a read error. The CDR3 DNA follows: TGTGCCAGCAGCTCGGCGACTAGCGGGTCCCACTTC. Its translation is CASSSATSGSHF. V gene TRBV7-9 combines with J gene TRBJ2-5; 10 bases are shared with TRBD2. The CDR3 is made up of 12 amino acids. Germline V lookup: CDR1 SEHNR, CDR2 FQNEAQ (reference sequence).

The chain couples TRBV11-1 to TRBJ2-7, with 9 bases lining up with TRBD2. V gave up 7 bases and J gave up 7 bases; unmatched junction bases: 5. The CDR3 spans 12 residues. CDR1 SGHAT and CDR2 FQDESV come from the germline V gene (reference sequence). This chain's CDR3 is CASMTSGYEQYF. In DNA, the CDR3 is TGTGCCAGCATGACTAGCGGTTATGAGCAGTACTTC.

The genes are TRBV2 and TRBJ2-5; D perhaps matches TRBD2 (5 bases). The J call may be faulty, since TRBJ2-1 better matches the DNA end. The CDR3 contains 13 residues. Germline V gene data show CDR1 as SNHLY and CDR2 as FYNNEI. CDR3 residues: CASSERFGDEQFF. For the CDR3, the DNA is TGTGCCAGCAGTGAAAGGTTCGGGGATGAGCAGTTCTTC.

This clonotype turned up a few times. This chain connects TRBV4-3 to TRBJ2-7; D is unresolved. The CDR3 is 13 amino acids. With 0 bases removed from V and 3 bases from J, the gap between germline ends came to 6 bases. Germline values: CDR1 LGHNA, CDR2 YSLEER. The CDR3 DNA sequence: TGCGCCAGCAGCCAAGAGGCAGACTACGAGCAGTACTTC. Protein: CASSQEADYEQYF.